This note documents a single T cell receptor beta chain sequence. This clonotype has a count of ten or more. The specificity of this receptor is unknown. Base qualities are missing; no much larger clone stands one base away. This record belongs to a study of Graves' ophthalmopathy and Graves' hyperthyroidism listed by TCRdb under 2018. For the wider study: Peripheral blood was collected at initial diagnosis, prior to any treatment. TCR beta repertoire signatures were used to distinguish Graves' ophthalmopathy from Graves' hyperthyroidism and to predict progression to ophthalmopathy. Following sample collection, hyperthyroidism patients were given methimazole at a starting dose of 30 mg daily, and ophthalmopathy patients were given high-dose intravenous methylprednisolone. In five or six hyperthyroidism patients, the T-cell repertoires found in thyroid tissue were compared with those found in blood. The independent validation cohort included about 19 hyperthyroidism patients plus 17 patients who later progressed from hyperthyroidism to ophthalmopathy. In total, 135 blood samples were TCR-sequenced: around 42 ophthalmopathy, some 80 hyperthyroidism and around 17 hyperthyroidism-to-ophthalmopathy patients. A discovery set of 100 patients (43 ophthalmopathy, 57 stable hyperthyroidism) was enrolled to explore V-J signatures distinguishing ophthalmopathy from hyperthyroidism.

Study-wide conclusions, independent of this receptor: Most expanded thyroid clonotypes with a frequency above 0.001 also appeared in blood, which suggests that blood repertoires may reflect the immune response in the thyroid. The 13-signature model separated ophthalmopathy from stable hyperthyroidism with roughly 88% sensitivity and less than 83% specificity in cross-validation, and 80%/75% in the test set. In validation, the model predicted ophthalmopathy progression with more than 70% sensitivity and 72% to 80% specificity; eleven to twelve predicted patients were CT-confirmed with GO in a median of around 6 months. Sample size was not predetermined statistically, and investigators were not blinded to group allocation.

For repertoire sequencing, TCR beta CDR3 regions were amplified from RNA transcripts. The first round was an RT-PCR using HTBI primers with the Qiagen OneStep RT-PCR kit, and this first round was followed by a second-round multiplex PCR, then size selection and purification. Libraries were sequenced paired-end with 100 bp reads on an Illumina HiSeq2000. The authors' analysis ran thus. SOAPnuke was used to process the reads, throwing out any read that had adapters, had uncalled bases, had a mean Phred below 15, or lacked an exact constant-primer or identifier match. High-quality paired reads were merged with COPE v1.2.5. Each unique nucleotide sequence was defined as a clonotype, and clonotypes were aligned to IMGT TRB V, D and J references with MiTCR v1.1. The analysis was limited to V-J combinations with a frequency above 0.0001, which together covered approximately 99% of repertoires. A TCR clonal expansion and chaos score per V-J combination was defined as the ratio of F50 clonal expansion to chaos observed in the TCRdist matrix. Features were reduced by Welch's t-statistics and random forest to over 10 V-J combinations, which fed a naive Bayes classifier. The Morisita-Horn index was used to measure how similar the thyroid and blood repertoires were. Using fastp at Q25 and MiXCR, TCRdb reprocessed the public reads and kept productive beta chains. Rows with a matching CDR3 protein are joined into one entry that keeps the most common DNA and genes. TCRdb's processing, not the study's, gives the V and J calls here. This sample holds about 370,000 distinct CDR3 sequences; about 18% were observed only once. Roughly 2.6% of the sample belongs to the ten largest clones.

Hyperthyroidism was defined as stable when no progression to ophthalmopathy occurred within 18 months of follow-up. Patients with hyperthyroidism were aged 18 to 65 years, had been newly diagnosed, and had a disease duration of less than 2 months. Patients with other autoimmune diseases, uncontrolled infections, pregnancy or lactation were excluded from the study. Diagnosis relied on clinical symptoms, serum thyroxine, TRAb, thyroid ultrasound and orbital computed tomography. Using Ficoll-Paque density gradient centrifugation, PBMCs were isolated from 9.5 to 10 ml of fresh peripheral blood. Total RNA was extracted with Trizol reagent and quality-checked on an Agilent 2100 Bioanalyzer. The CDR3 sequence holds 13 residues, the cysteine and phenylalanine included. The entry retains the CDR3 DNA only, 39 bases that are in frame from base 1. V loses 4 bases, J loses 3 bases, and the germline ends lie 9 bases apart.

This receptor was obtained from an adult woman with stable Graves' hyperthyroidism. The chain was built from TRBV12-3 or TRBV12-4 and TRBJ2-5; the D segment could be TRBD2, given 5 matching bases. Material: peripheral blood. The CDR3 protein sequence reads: CASSSRREETQYF. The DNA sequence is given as TGTGCCAGCAGTTCGCGGCGGGAAGAGACCCAGTACTTC.